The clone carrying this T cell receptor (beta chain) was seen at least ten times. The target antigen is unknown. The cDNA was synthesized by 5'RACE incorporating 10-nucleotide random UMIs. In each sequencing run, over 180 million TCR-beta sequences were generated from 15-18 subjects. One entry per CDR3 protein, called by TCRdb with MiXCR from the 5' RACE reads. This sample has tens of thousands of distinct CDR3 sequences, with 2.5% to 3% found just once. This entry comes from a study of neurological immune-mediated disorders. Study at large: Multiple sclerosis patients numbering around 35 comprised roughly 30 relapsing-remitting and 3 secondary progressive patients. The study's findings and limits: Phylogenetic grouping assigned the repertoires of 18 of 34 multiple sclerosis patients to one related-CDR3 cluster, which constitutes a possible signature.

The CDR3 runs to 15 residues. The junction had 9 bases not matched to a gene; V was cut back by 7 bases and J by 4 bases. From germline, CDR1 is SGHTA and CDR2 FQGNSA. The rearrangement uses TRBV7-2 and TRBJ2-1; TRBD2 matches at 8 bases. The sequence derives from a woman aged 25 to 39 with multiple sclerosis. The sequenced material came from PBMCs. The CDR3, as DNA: TGTGCCAGCACCCTTGGAAAGCGGGAGTACAATGAGCAGTTCTTC. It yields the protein CASTLGKREYNEQFF.